This T cell receptor (beta chain) was sequenced in a study of T cells in Graves' hyperthyroidism and ophthalmopathy. This clonotype has at least ten counts. Antigen: not known. Amplification yielded TCR beta CDR3 regions, with RNA transcripts as the source. With the HTBI primer set, the TCR CDR3 went through a first round of RT-PCR. Via MiXCR, TCRdb re-called the multiplex PCR reads, giving one row per CDR3 protein. The sample yields some 98,000 distinct CDR3 sequences, roughly 39% seen once. An absence of ophthalmopathy progression within 18 months meant stable Graves' hyperthyroidism. Study results and caveats: Median prediction lead before ophthalmopathy onset was 5 to 7.5 months with the model. Most expanded thyroid clonotypes above 0.001 recurred in blood.

The V and J ends lost 5 bases and 5 bases, in that order; junction bases with no gene match: 4. This CDR3 has 13 residues. Germline loops: CDR1 MNHEY, CDR2 SMNVEV (reference sequence). Sequencing input: peripheral blood or thyroid tissue (not recorded which). The rearrangement uses TRBV27 and TRBJ2-7; the match to TRBD2 covers 9 bases. This clonotype was obtained from a young woman with Graves' hyperthyroidism. CDR3 loop: CASSASGVHEQYF. The CDR3 DNA follows: TGTGCCAGCAGTGCTAGCGGGGTCCACGAGCAGTACTTC.